These T cell receptor beta chains were read from a single sample in a study of human T cells and chemical hapten exposure. TCRdb recomputed calls from the RACE reads with MiXCR, one row per CDR3 protein. Of approximately 82,000 distinct CDR3 sequences listed, 12% are singletons. The material sequenced was whole blood, taken in connection with sensitization to the hapten diphenylcyclopropenone (DPC). The source is a woman aged 60-75 years with alopecia areata. Some clones in this sample may be carry-over from other donors' samples. Each CDR3 is given with its conserved first and last residue. D genes are given only for firm matches. Clone size, where shown, is once, few, many, or a class for clones that have expanded.

clone_size	v_call	j_call	d_call	cdr3_nt	cdr3_aa
.	TRBV20-1	TRBJ1-1	.	TGCAGTGCTCGACGACATACAGGGAACACTGAAGCTTTCTTT	CSARRHTGNTEAFF
.	TRBV12-3/TRBV12-4	TRBJ1-5	.	TGTGCCAGCAGTTTCCCTTGGCAGCCCCAGCATTTT	CASSFPWQPQHF
.	TRBV6-5	TRBJ2-3	TRBD2	TGTGCCAGCAGTTACTCCCCTAGCGGGGACACAGATACGCAGTATTTT	CASSYSPSGDTDTQYF
few	TRBV5-1	TRBJ2-3	TRBD1	TGCGCCAGCAGCCCAACAGGGGTAACCACAGATACGCAGTATTTT	CASSPTGVTTDTQYF
.	TRBV18	TRBJ1-1	.	TGTGCCAGCTCACCACCCGAGGGTCCAGTGAACACTGAAGCTTTCTTT	CASSPPEGPVNTEAFF
.	TRBV29-1	TRBJ2-1	TRBD2	TGCAGCGTTGTTCGCGGGGGTTCCTACAATGAGCAGTTCTTC	CSVVRGGSYNEQFF
few	TRBV7-2	TRBJ2-3	.	TGTGCCAGCAGCTTCCCCTTGGAGGGCACAGATACGCAGTATTTT	CASSFPLEGTDTQYF
few	TRBV7-2	TRBJ1-1	TRBD1	TGTGCCAGCAGCTCCCAGGGGGCGCAGGACACTGAAGCTTTCTTT	CASSSQGAQDTEAFF
many	TRBV7-6	TRBJ2-2	TRBD2	TGTGCCAGCAGCCTTGGCGCCGGGACTAGCGGGGGGGCCGGGGAGCTGTTTTTT	CASSLGAGTSGGAGELFF
.	TRBV5-6	TRBJ2-7	.	TGTGCCAGCAGCTGGCAATCCTACGAGCAGTACTTC	CASSWQSYEQYF
few	TRBV6-6	TRBJ1-2	.	TGTGCCAGCAGTGACACGGGGGCAGGGGACTATGGCTACACCTTC	CASSDTGAGDYGYTF
once	TRBV20-1	TRBJ2-7	TRBD2	TGCAGTGTTTCCGCGGGGGGCCCCACCTACGAGCAGTACTTC	CSVSAGGPTYEQYF
.	TRBV9	TRBJ1-1	.	TGTGCCAGCAGCGCCGGTTTGAACATGAACACTGAAGCTTTCTTT	CASSAGLNMNTEAFF
many	TRBV29-1	TRBJ2-7	.	TGCAGCGTTGAAACCAGGCACTCCTACGAGCAGTACTTC	CSVETRHSYEQYF
few	TRBV7-8	TRBJ2-1	TRBD1	TGTGCCAGCAGCCGCCGGGACAGGGAGAACAATGAGCAGTTCTTC	CASSRRDRENNEQFF